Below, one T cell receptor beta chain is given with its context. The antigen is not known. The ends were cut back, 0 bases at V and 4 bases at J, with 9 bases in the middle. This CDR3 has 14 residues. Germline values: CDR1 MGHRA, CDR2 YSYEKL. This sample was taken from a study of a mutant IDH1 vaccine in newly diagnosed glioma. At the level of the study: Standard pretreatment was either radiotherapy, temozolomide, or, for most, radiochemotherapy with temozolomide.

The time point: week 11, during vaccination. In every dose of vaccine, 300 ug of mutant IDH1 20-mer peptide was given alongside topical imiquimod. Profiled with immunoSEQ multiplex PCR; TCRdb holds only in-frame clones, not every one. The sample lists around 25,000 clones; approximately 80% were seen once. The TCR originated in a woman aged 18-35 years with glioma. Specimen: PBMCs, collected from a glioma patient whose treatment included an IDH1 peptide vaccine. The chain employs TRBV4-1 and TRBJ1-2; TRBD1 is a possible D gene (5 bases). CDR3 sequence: CASSQDRASYGYTF. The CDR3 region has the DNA TGCGCCAGCAGCCAAGACAGGGCAAGCTATGGCTACACCTTC.